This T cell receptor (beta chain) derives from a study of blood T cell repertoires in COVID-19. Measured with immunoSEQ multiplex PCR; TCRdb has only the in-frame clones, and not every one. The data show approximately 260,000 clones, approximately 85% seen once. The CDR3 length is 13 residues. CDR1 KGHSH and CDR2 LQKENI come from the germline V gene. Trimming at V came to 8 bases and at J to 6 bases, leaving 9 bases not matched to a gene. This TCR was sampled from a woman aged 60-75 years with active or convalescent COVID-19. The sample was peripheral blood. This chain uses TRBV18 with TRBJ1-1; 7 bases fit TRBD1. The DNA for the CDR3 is TGTGCCAGCACTGACGACAGGGCCCCTGAAGCTTTCTTT. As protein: CASTDDRAPEAFF.